Described below is a single T cell receptor (beta chain) sequence and its context. The data derive from a study of cytomegalovirus exposure and HLA in healthy donors. The CDR3 sequence is 13 residues long. Germline-derived CDR1 and CDR2 are KGHSH and LQKENI. With 60 Vbeta and 13 Jbeta primers, the PCR was carried out. Sequencing used immunoSEQ multiplex PCR; TCRdb keeps in-frame clones, though not all of them. The sample records about 140,000 clones, 60% to 85% being singletons. The origin of this receptor is a man between 18 and 29 years old in good health and CMV-seronegative. The sequenced material came from PBMCs. The chain is built from TRBV18 and TRBJ2-5, with 9 bases that match TRBD1. Gene TRBJ2-7 matches the end of the DNA better, so the J call may be wrong. The CDR3 loop is CASSGGQGGEQYF. Written as DNA, the CDR3 is TGTGCCAGCTCAGGGGGACAGGGCGGCGAGCAGTACTTC.